This TCR beta chain originates from a study of T cell responses to AZD1222 COVID-19 vaccine. The CDR3 has 20 amino acids. The V segment lost 0 bases and the J segment 6 bases; nucleotides outside the gene matches: 18. CDR1 is SGHRS, CDR2 YFSETQ, per germline. TCRdb's copy holds only in-frame clones and misses some; the assay was immunoSEQ multiplex PCR. The table has about 140,000 clones, around nine tenths seen once; the top ten hold over 3%. Study results and caveats: Vaccine-associated CD4 TCRs spanned spike, dominant at 160-218 and 743-854. Reports say nearly half of spike-specific TCRs go after unmutated variant regions. The study found Spike-specific TCR breadth and depth rose after two AZD1222 doses.

About this clone itself: No antigen is known for it.

The TCR sequence derives from an adult who received the AZD1222 COVID-19 vaccine. The chain couples TRBV5-1 to TRBJ1-6; 7 positions agree with TRBD1. Sequenced material: peripheral blood, taken 28 days after the second AZD1222 dose. This CDR3 is CASSLGPGQSFLARNSPLHF. The CDR3, as DNA: TGCGCCAGCAGCTTGGGCCCGGGACAGTCGTTTTTGGCCCGTAATTCACCCCTCCACTTT.